These T cell receptor beta chains were read from a single sample in a study of identifying expanded T cells in peripheral blood. Here immunoSEQ multiplex PCR was the method, and the copy in TCRdb shows in-frame clones only, minus some. Of approximately 100,000 clones in the sample, around 89% were seen once. The sample consisted of blood. Receptor source: a person aged 18 to 75 in good health. CDR3s include the opening cysteine and the closing phenylalanine or tryptophan. D genes are given only for firm matches. Expanded clones are given a class, and other clones once, few, many or no size at all.

size	J	D	V	DNA	CDR3
NA	TRBJ1-2	TRBD1	TRBV7-2	TGTGCCAGCAGCCCTTCCCGGGACAGGGTTTCTGGAGGCTACACCTTC	CASSPSRDRVSGGYTF
NA	TRBJ2-5	TRBD2	TRBV5-4	TGTGCCAGCAGCCCCTTCCCCGGAACCCTAGCGGGGGGGCCGAAAGAGACCCAGTACTTC	CASSPFPGTLAGGPKETQYF
NA	TRBJ2-3	NA	TRBV18	TGTGCCAGCTCACCACGGGGAGCAGGGAAGACAGATACGCAGTATTTT	CASSPRGAGKTDTQYF
NA	TRBJ1-6	TRBD1	TRBV5-4	TGTGCCAGCAGCTTTTATGCCACGACAGGGGCGCCCCTCCACTTT	CASSFYATTGAPLHF
NA	TRBJ1-5	NA	TRBV19	TGTGCCAGTAGTATAGATCCCAGGGACACCAATCAGCCCCAGCATTTT	CASSIDPRDTNQPQHF
once	TRBJ1-1	TRBD1	TRBV6-5	TGTGCCAGCAGTTACTCCGCAGGGGGGACTGAAGCTTTCTTT	CASSYSAGGTEAFF
NA	TRBJ2-1	NA	TRBV4-3	TGCGCCAGCAGCCAAGATCCTACTGCCTCTACCCCACCACCAACGCAGTTCTTC	CASSQDPTASTPPPTQFF
NA	TRBJ1-1	NA	TRBV6-5	TGTGCCAGCAGTTACACCGACACCAACACTGAAGCTTTCTTT	CASSYTDTNTEAFF
NA	TRBJ2-2	NA	TRBV15	TGTGCCACCCAAGAGGGCCTCCCGGGCGGGGAGCTGTTTTTT	CATQEGLPGGELFF
NA	TRBJ2-4	TRBD1	TRBV5-6	TGTGCCAGCAGTGTCCCACAGGGGGAAGCACACTTC	CASSVPQGEAHF
once	TRBJ1-6	NA	TRBV14	TGTGCCAGCAGCCAAGATCGCGCCGGGCATTCACCCCTCCACTTT	CASSQDRAGHSPLHF
NA	TRBJ2-7	NA	TRBV11-1	TGTGCCAGCAGCTTTACAGGGACAACCTACGAGCAGTACTTC	CASSFTGTTYEQYF
NA	TRBJ1-5	NA	TRBV30	TGTGCCTGGAGTGTAGGGCAGCTCTATCAGCCCCAGCATTTT	CAWSVGQLYQPQHF
NA	TRBJ2-5	TRBD1	TRBV6-5	TGTGCCAGCAGTTACGACTTGGGACAGAAAGAGACCCAGTACTTC	CASSYDLGQKETQYF
NA	TRBJ2-7	NA	TRBV29-1	TGCAGCGTTGTGGGACAAGCCTACGAGCAGTACTTC	CSVVGQAYEQYF
NA	TRBJ1-2	NA	TRBV7-8	TGTGCCAGCAGCTTAGGGGCCAGGGAATGGCATGGCTACACCTTC	CASSLGAREWHGYTF
NA	TRBJ1-6	TRBD1	TRBV7-9	TGTGCCAGCAGCTATAAGGGACAGTTAAATTCACCCCTCCACTTT	CASSYKGQLNSPLHF
NA	TRBJ1-4	NA	TRBV30	TGTGCCTGGAGCATAGGGGGTGAAAAACTGTTTTTT	CAWSIGGEKLFF
NA	TRBJ1-1	TRBD1	TRBV6-5	TGTGCCAGCAGGGGGGGACAGGGGGCGACTGAAGCTTTCTTT	CASRGGQGATEAFF
NA	TRBJ1-2	NA	TRBV7-2	TGTGCCAGCAGCCCAGAGCCCCTATATGGCTACACCTTC	CASSPEPLYGYTF
few	TRBJ1-6	NA	TRBV11-2	TGTGCCAGCAGCTTAAACCAGGGGAATTCACCCCTCCACTTT	CASSLNQGNSPLHF
NA	TRBJ2-5	NA	TRBV18	TGTGCCAGCTCACTCATTGGTGATCGAGAGACCCAGTACTTC	CASSLIGDRETQYF